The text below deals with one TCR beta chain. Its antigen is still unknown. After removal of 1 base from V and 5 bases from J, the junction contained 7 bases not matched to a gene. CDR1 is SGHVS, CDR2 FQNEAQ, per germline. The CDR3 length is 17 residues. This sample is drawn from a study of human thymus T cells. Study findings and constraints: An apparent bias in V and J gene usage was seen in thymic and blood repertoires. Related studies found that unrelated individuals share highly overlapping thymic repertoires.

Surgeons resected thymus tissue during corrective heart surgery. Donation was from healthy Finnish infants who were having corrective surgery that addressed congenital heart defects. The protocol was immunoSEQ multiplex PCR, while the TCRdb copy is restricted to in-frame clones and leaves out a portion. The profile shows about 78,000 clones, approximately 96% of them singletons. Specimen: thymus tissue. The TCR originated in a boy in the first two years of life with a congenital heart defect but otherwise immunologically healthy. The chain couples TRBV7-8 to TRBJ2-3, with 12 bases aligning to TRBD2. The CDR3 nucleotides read TGTGCCAGCAGCTTAGTAGGACTAGCGGGGCGGGGAGATACGCAGTATTTT. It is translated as CASSLVGLAGRGDTQYF.